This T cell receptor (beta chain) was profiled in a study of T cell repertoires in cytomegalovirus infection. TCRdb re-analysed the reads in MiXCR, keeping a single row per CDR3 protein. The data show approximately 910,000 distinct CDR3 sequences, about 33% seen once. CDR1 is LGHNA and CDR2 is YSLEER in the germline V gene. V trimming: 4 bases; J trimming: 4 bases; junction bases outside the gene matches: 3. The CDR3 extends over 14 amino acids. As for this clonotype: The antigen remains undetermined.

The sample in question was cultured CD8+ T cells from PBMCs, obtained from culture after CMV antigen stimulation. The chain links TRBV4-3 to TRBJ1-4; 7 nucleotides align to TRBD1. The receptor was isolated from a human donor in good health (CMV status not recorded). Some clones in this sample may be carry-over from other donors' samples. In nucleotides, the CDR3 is TGCGCCAGCAGCCGGGACAGATTTAATGAAAAACTGTTTTTT. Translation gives CASSRDRFNEKLFF.